This T cell receptor (beta chain) was sequenced during a study of blood T cell dynamics during melanoma immunotherapy. Study findings and constraints: PBMC repertoires of eventual disease-control patients split at W3 into clonality or diversity gains. It remained unknown if the driving T cell clones were melanoma-specific.

Time point described: week 3, after first cycle of checkpoint inhibitor. Sampling occurred pretreatment (T0) and at week 3 (W3), after cycle one of checkpoint blockade. A note on this clone: As yet, its antigen is unknown.

V lost 5 bases and J lost 1; bases outside the gene matches: 7. Germline-derived CDR1 and CDR2 are MNHEY and SMNVEV (reference sequence). The CDR3 contains 15 residues. DNA loading was fixed at approximately 0.35 ug for all bulk PBMC samples. Using immunoSEQ multiplex PCR, the repertoire was profiled, and TCRdb retains in-frame clones only, with some absent. Of some 10,000 clones in the sample, 80% to 90% are singletons; the top ten hold 6% to 8%. The sequence was collected from a human donor with melanoma. This material consisted of blood, taken from a patient treated with checkpoint blockade. J is TRBJ1-1 and V is TRBV27; 7 nucleotides agree with TRBD1. The CDR3 here is CASSTLDRPNTEAFF. The CDR3 DNA reads as TGTGCCAGCAGTACCCTGGACAGGCCGAACACTGAAGCTTTCTTT.